This TCR beta chain was observed in a study of OX40 agonist ivuxolimab in advanced cancers. Whole-study context: Males comprised approximately 81% of the group, whose mean age was around 62 years (range roughly 20 to 85).

The germline V and J ends were trimmed by 4 bases and 4 bases, with 8 bases remaining between them. Germline assignment: CDR1 LNHDA and CDR2 SQIVND (reference sequence). This CDR3 is built from 13 residues. The method was immunoSEQ multiplex PCR; TCRdb's version includes in-frame clones alone and lacks a portion of them. This sample carries tens of thousands of clones, around 90% of them seen once, and the ten largest clones take approximately 0.51%. The source is an adult with an advanced solid tumor such as melanoma, head and neck, liver or kidney cancer. The chain uses TRBV19 and TRBJ1-5; no clear D. Sequencing used CD4+ or CD8+ T cells sorted from blood, obtained in a trial of the OX40 agonist ivuxolimab. The CDR3 sequence is CASSRSDNQPQHF. The CDR3 region has the DNA TGTGCCAGTAGTAGGTCAGATAATCAGCCCCAGCATTTT. Drawing the rest from reference TRBV19 and TRBJ1-5, the complete variable domain is DGGITQSPKYLFRKEGQNVTLSCEQNLNHDAMYWYRQDPGQGLRLIYYSQIVNDFQKGDIAEGYSVSREKKESFPLTVTSAQKNPTAFYLCASSRSDNQPQHFGDGTRLSIL.